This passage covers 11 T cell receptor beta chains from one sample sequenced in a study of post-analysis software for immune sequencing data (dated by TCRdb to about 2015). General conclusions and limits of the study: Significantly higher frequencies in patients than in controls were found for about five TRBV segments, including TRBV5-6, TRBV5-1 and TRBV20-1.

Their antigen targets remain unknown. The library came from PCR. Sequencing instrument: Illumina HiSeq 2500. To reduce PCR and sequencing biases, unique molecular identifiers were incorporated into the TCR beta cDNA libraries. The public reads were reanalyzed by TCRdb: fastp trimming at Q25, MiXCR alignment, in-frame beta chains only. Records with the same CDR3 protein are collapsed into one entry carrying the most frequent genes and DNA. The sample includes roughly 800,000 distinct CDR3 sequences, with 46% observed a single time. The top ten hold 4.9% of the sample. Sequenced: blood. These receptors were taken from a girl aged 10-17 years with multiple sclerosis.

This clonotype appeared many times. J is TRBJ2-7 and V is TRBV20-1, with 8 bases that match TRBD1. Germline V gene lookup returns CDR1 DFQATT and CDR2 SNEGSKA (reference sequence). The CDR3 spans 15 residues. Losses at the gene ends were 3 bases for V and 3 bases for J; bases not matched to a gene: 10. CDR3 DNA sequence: TGCAGTGCTAGGGCTTTCCCAGGGGGCAACTACGAGCAGTACTTC. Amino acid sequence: CSARAFPGGNYEQYF.

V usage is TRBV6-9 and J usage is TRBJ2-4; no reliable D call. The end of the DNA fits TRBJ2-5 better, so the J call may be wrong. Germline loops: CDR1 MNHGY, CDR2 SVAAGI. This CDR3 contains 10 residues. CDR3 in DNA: TGTGCCAGGGACCAAGAGACCCAGTACTTC. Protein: CARDQETQYF.

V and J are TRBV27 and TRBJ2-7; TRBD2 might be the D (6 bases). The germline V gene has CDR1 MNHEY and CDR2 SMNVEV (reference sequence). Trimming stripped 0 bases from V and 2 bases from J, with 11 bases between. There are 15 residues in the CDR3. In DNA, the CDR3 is TGTGCCAGCAGTTTATCGAGGAGGGGTCCCTACGAGCAGTACTTC. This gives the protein CASSLSRRGPYEQYF.

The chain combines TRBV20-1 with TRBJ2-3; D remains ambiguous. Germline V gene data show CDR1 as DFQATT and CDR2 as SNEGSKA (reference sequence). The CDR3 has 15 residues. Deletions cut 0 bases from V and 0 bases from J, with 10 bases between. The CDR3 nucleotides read TGCAGTGCTAGAGATCCCAGAACTAGCACAGATACGCAGTATTTT. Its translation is CSARDPRTSTDTQYF.

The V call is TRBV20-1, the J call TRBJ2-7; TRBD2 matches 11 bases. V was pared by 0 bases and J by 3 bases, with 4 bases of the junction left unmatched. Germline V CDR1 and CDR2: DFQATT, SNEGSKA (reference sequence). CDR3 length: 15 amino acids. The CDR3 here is CSARDNSGRVYEQYF. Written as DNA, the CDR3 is TGCAGTGCTAGAGATAATAGCGGGAGGGTCTACGAGCAGTACTTC.

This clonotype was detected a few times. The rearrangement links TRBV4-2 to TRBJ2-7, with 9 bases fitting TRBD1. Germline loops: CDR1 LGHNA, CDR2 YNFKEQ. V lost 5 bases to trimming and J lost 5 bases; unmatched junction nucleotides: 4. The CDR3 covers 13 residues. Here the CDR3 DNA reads TGTGCCAGCAGCTACGGACAGGGGAACGAGCAGTACTTC. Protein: CASSYGQGNEQYF.

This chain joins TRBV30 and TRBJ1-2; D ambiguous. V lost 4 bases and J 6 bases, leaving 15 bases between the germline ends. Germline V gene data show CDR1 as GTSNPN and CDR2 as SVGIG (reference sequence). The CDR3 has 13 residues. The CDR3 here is CAWTIMAANGYTF. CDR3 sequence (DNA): TGTGCCTGGACTATAATGGCTGCTAATGGCTACACCTTC.

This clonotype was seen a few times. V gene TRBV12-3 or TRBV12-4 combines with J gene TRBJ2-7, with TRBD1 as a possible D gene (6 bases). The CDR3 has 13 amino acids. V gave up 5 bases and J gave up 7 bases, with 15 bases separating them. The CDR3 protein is CASSTSQGFEQYF. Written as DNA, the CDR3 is TGTGCCAGCAGTACCTCACAGGGATTTGAGCAGTACTTC.

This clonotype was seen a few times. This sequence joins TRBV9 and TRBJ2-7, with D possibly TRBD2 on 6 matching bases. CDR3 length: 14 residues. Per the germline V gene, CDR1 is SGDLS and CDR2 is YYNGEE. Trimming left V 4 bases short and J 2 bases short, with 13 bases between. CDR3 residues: CASSLSGLPYEQYF. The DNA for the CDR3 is TGTGCCAGCAGCCTTTCGGGACTGCCCTACGAGCAGTACTTC.

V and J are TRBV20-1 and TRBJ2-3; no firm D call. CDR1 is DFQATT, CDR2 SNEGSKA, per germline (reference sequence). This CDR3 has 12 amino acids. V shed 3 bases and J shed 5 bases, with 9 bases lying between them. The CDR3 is CSASVSGDTQYF. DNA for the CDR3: TGCAGTGCTAGTGTGTCGGGAGATACGCAGTATTTT.

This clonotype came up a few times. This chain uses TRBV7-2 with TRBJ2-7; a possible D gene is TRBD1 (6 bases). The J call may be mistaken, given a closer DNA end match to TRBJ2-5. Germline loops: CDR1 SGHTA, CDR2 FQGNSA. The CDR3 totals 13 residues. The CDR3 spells CASGRGSRETQYF. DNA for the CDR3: TGTGCCAGCGGCAGGGGAAGTAGGGAGACCCAGTACTTC.